Presented here are 5 T cell receptor beta chains from one specimen sequenced in a study of T cell changes during pregnancy in multiple sclerosis. Clones were read by immunoSEQ multiplex PCR, and TCRdb kept only the in-frame ones, dropping some. The sample includes tens of thousands of clones, more than 75% of them seen just once. The material was CD4+ T cells from peripheral blood mononuclear cells, obtained in the first trimester of pregnancy. The receptor source for this set is a female donor in good health, enrolled as a control in a pregnancy study.

V and J are TRBV5-6 and TRBJ2-5, with D possibly matching TRBD2 (6 bases). V lost 1 base and J 1 base, leaving 20 bases between the germline ends. The CDR3 has 18 amino acids. Germline CDR1 and CDR2: SGHDT and YYEEEE. DNA of the CDR3: TGTGCCAGCAGCTTGAGTCGCGGGACCCCCTCGGGCCAAGAGACCCAGTACTTC. This encodes CASSLSRGTPSGQETQYF.

The chain links TRBV27 to TRBJ2-1; tentative D call: TRBD1 (6 bases). Trimming took 0 bases from V and 9 from J, leaving 9 bases between them. The CDR3 sequence is 13 residues long. The germline CDR1 and CDR2 sequences are MNHEY and SMNVEV (reference sequence). CDR3 sequence (DNA): TGTGCCAGCAGTTTATCGAGGGACACTGAGCAGTTCTTC. Protein sequence: CASSLSRDTEQFF.

The J gene is TRBJ1-4, the V gene TRBV10-3, with 8 bases aligning to TRBD1. The trim removed 6 bases at V and 5 bases at J, leaving 2 bases unmatched. Germline loops: CDR1 ENHRY, CDR2 SYGVKD. This CDR3 is 13 amino acids long. CDR3 region: CAIRGDRNEKLFF. DNA of the CDR3: TGTGCCATCAGGGGGGACAGGAATGAAAAACTGTTTTTT.

The V gene is TRBV19, the J gene TRBJ1-1, with D possibly TRBD1 on 5 matching bases. The CDR3 extends over 14 amino acids. CDR1 and CDR2 from the germline V gene are LNHDA and SQIVND (reference sequence). V was shortened by 10 bases and J by 1 base, with 16 bases between the two germline ends. The CDR3 nucleotides read TGTGCCACCTCTTCGGGAGGGGCGAACACTGAAGCTTTCTTT. It codes for CATSSGGANTEAFF.

V is TRBV30 and J is TRBJ2-7; the D gene is possibly TRBD1 (6 bases). The CDR3 sequence is 15 residues long. Germline CDR1 GTSNPN, CDR2 SVGIG (reference sequence). The V gene lost 0 bases and the J gene lost 5 bases, with 17 bases spanning the gap. The CDR3 DNA is TGTGCCTGGAGTGTAAGTGGGACAACTCTCCACGAGCAGTACTTC. It codes for CAWSVSGTTLHEQYF.